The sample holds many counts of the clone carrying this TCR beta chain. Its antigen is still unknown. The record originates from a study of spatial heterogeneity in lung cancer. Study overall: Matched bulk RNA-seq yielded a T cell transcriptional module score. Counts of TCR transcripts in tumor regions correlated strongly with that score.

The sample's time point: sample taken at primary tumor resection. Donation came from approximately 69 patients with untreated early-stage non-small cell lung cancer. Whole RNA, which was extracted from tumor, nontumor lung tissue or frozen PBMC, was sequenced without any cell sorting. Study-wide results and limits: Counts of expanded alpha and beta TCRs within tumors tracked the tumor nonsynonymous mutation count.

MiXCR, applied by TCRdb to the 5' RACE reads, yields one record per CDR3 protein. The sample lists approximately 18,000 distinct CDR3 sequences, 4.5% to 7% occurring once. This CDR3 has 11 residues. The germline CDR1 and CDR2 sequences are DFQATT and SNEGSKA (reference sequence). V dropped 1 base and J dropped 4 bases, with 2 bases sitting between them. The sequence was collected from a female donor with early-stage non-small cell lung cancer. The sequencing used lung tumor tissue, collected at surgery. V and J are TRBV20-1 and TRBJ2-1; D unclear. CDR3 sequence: CSARAYNEQFF. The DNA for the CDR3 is TGCAGTGCTAGAGCGTACAATGAGCAGTTCTTC.